This entry is about one TCR beta chain. Its binding antigen is unknown. Base-call qualities are not available, and no considerably larger clone is one nucleotide away. The data originate from a study of cytomegalovirus exposure and HLA in healthy donors (dated by TCRdb to 2017 to 2019). The study in broad terms: An earlier analysis of several hundred of the donors reported 276 Gb of sequence data and 117 million unique TCR beta sequences obtained from about 200 million T cells. Roughly 300 gigabases of sequencing data and around 80 million unique TCR sequences made up an early release that covered around 640 HLA-typed donors. Of the approximately 370 genotyped donors, roughly 80% were placed in the genetic ancestry cluster associated with self-reported Caucasian donors. The aim of the study was to test whether cataloging public T cell receptors could identify signatures of past pathogen exposure. The study profiled the T cell repertoires of 500 to 800 subjects by immunosequencing and related them to cytomegalovirus serostatus. Along with the approximately 700-subject first cohort, a separate validation cohort of 120 different subjects was used. To predict cytomegalovirus infection status, the study combined high-throughput TCR immunosequencing, statistical association of individual TCRs with disease status, and machine learning. In a later analysis, previously published TCR beta repertoires from some 640 donors were re-analyzed and high-resolution HLA genotyping was added so that TCR occurrence patterns could be studied. Rather than using new phenotypic data, the later analysis identified candidate immune exposures from TCR beta sequences and from how often those sequences occurred across donors. To decide whether each TCR beta V gene segment behaved as functional or pseudogenic, an earlier analysis of some 600 of the donors relied on high-throughput TCR beta sequencing. Alongside the repertoire data, information on donor age, sex, ethnicity and CMV serostatus was compiled. A later genetic analysis took genome-wide SNP genotypes for about three fifths of the 666 donors and used that subset as a discovery cohort. All discovery cohort repertoires had been generated using a single sequencing platform. HLA typing included class I and class II loci at four-digit resolution. The number of donors typed differed by locus, with about 629-630 for A, B, C, DRB1 and DQB1, over 500 for DQA1, over 600 for DPA1, and around 450 for DPB1. Because of strong linkage in the cohort, five DR-DQ haplotypes were treated as single units for association and clustering. Among about 410 genotyped donors of the cohort, an average of about 240,000 unique TCR beta nucleotide sequences was sequenced per donor, of which roughly 18% were non-productive. Results the study describes overall, beyond this receptor: An earlier analysis of around 600 of the donors showed that most TCR beta V segments appeared in productive rearrangements either about 90% or about 30% of the time, which broadly matched IMGT annotations. In a later analysis, TCR association rates were found to vary across HLA loci, with the most associated TCRs seen for DRB1 alleles and the fewest for HLA-C alleles. Assigning TCR associations to individual alleles was difficult when HLA alleles, especially DR and DQ, strongly co-occurred. Because HLA typing was unavailable for some donors at each locus, only the typed subset was used in association tests. Three of the identified cytomegalovirus-associated TCR beta chains were confirmed in vitro to be specific for cytomegalovirus antigens. A later analysis associated some 17,000 TCR beta sequences with specific HLA alleles at a false discovery rate of 0.05. Linkage disequilibrium might explain the correlated functional status among segregating V segments, but an unknown experimental factor could not be excluded. In a later genetic analysis, a missense DCLRE1C variant was associated with V-gene and J-gene trimming of TCR beta chains, and the association was replicated in an independent cohort. The sequencing pipeline was judged likely to have produced a cluster of highly shared sequence variants as a technical artifact. Only TCR beta chains were sequenced in this cohort, and the absence of alpha or paired-chain data limited detectable features. In a later analysis, HLA-associated TCR beta chains were found to be more clonally expanded and to have lower generation probabilities than equally common non-associated chains. Compared with the approximately 710-donor mean, donors in an Asian-associated ancestry cluster had fewer N-insertions in productive TCRs, according to a later genetic analysis. Presence/absence analyses assumed roughly uniform sequencing depth across donors, an assumption that may not hold. A further reported finding was that TCR beta sequences accurately predicted the HLA-A and HLA-B alleles for most subjects in the first cohort. The study listed around 160 TCR beta chains as associated with cytomegalovirus. Over 15 rarely observed V segments, including chromosome 9 orphons, were excluded from the earlier analysis of a few hundred of the donors because counts were too low. The authors suggested that the approach could potentially be generalized to other disease states and immunological phenotypes. The only immune exposure information available for the cohort was CMV serostatus. According to a later analysis, most CMV-associated TCR beta chains appeared to be HLA-restricted, and the HLA associations seemed to be driven largely by CMV exposure. According to a later analysis, parvovirus B19, influenza, CMV and Epstein-Barr virus appeared linked to several top co-occurrence clusters. While some public TCRs were present in many individuals, most TCR sequences turned up only very rarely across donors. The classifier was reported to diagnose cytomegalovirus status with high specificity and sensitivity in both the original and validation cohorts.

Preparation of the library involved the immunoSEQ multiplex PCR assay. For the multiplex PCR, a mixture combining 60 forward primers for TCR Vbeta segments and 13 reverse primers for TCR Jbeta segments was used. The CDR3 region of rearranged TCR beta genes was amplified from genomic DNA with a multiplex PCR assay. On the Illumina HiSeq System, the amplified TCR beta libraries were sequenced as 87-base-pair reads. Per the original workflow: A later analysis tallied 75 million to 95 million unique TCR beta chains across the 600 to 700 repertoires, and about 12 million of those chains were shared by two or more donors. Raw reads were error-corrected and collapsed into unique sequences with a nearest-neighbor algorithm that merged closely related sequences to remove PCR and sequencing errors. V, D and J gene segments were assigned by aligning CDR3 sequences to IMGT reference sequences. For a sequence to be retained, a match of at least six nucleotides to both a V gene segment and a J gene segment was required. Rearrangements were called productive when the CDR3 lacked stop codons and stayed in frame with V and J; all others were non-productive. CDR3 was defined by IMGT convention, running from the second conserved V-encoded cysteine to the conserved J-encoded phenylalanine. Sequences without an unambiguous match to a single V gene segment were excluded from the earlier analysis of a few hundred of the donors. In an earlier analysis of several hundred of the donors, V segments were called functional above 56.7% productive rearrangements and were called segregating when the between-donor standard deviation exceeded 5%. A statistical classification framework was built to diagnose cytomegalovirus status from the catalog of TCR beta chain sequences. V and J gene assignment, in a later analysis, came from comparing TCR nucleotide sequences with IMGT/GENE-DB human TR gene sequences. A later analysis assigned CDR3 sequences and most-parsimonious VDJ recombination scenarios with the TCRdist pipeline. In a later analysis, each TCR beta chain was defined by its CDR3 amino acid sequence together with its V-gene family, and reads without a unique V-gene family were excluded. To address suspected cross-contamination and a sequencing artifact, a later analysis removed 450 to 700 highly shared, low-generation-probability nucleotide sequences. In a later analysis, a clonal expansion index was calculated for each public chain from normalized within-repertoire ranks of inferred template counts. Generation probabilities in a later analysis came from a VDJ recombination model fitted to out-of-frame rearrangements, and those results were checked against IGoR. In a later analysis, TCR-TCR, TCR-HLA and TCR-CMV co-occurrence was scored with hypergeometric tests, and a repertoire-size bias correction was applied to TCR pairs. A later analysis estimated false discovery rates by permuting HLA or CMV assignments 20 times. In a later analysis, co-occurring TCRs were grouped with DBSCAN, and TCRdist sequence similarity was added when clustering was performed within HLA-allele-positive subsets. For co-occurrence clustering, repertoires with fewer than 30,000 or more than 120,000 public chains were excluded, along with roughly 5 repertoires with anomalous nucleotide sharing. The table was pulled from immuneACCESS by TCRdb, which kept in-frame rearrangements only. Such tables lose some clones; where checked, under half of the loss comes from unresolved V genes, and the rest has no known cause. V and J calls and clone size are those listed in that table; D and trimming were worked out from the DNA. This sample comprises 150,000 to 200,000 clones, approximately 70% of them detected only once. Approximately 6.9% of the sample is in the top ten clones.

In total, fewer than 750 healthy bone marrow donors made up the cohort. Cohort members were all nominally healthy when sampled, although unrecorded immune exposures were likely present. The donor tested CMV seropositive and was one of the 289 seropositive cohort members. Every donor gave a peripheral blood sample, and the peripheral blood mononuclear cells from that sample were used for TCR beta sequencing. Genomic DNA extraction from the blood cell samples was performed with the Qiagen DNeasy Blood Extraction Kit. Sequencing used PBMCs. This clonotype was sampled from a middle-aged man in good health and CMV-seropositive.

The encoded CDR3 is CASSYPGEGVTEAFF. The nucleotides read TGTGCCAGCAGCTACCCGGGTGAGGGGGTTACTGAAGCTTTCTTT. This receptor chain uses TRBV5-4 and TRBJ1-1; 6 matching bases give a weak D call of TRBD1. From a lookup of the germline V gene (reference sequence), CDR1 and CDR2 are SGHNT and YYREEE. V and J are truncated by 3 bases and 5 bases respectively, leaving an intervening sequence of 17 bases. The CDR3 has 15 amino acids, counting the end cysteine and phenylalanine. Only CDR3 DNA is held: 45 bases, read in frame from base 1.